The present entry profiles one TCR beta chain with its context. Trimming shortened V by 3 bases and J by 4 bases, and 3 bases separated the two germline ends. The CDR3 loop spans 11 amino acids. Germline V CDR1 and CDR2: LNHDA, SQIVND (reference sequence). This record comes from a study of blood T cell repertoires in COVID-19. Original processing methods: Amplification with reference gene primers provided the estimates of nucleated cell counts. Profiled with immunoSEQ multiplex PCR; TCRdb holds only in-frame clones, not every one. From that table come the V and J calls and clone size; the DNA was used to work out D and trimming. The table records a few hundred thousand clones, about 88% of them present only once.

This sequence originates from a man aged 60 to 69 who had recovered from COVID-19. The chain has TRBV19 and TRBJ1-2; no clear D gene. Input material: peripheral blood. The CDR3 bases are TGTGCCAGTAGTATCGGCTATGGCTACACCTTC. Translating it yields CASSIGYGYTF.